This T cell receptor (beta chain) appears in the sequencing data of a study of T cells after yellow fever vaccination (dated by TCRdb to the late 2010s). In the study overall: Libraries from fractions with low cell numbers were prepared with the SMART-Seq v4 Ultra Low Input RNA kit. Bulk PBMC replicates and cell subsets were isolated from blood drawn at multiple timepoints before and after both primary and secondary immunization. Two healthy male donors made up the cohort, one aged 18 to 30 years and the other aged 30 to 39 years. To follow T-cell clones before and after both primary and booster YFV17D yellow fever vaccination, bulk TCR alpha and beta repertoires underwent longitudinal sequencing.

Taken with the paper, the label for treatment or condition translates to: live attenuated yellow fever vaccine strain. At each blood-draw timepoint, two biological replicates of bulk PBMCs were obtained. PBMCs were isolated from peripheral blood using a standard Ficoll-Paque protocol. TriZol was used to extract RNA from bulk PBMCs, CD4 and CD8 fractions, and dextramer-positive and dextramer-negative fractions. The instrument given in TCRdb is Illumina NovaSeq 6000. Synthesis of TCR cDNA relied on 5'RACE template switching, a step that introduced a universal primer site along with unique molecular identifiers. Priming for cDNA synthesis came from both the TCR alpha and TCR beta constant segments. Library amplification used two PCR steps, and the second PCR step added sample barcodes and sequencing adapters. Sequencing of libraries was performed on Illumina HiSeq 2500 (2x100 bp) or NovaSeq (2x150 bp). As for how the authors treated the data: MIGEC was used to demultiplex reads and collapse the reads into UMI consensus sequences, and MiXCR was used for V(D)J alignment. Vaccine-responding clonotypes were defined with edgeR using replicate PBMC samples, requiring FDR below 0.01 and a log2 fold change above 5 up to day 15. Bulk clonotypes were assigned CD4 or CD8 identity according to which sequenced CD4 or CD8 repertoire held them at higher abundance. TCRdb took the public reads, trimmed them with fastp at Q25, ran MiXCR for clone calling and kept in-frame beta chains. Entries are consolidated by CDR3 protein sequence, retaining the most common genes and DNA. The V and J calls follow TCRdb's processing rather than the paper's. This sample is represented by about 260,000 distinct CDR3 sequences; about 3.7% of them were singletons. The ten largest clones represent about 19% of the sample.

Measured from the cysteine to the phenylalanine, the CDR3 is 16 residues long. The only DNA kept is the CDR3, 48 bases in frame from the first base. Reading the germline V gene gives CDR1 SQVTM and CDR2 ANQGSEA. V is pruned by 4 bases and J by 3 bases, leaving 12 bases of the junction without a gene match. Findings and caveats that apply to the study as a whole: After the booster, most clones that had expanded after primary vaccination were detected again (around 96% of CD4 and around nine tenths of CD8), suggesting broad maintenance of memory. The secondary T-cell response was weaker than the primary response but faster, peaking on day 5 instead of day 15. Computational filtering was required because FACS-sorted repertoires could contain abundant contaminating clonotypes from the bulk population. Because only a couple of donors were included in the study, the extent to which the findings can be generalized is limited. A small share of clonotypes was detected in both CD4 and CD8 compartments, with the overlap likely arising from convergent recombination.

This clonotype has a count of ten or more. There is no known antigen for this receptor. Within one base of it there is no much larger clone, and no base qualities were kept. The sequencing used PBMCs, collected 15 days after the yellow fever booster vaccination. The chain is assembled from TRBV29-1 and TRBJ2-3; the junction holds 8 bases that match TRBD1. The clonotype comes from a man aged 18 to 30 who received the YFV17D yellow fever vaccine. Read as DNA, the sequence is TGCAGCGTTGGGTCGGGGATAGGACAGGGTACAGATACGCAGTATTTT. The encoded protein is CSVGSGIGQGTDTQYF.